The 9 T cell receptor beta chains below come from one sample, sequenced in a study of T-cell memory formation after mild COVID-19. TCRdb used MiXCR to reprocess the 5' RACE reads, holding one entry per CDR3 protein. The profile shows 150,000 to 200,000 distinct CDR3 sequences, 31% of them singletons. The sequenced sample was PBMCs or a T cell subset sorted from them (not recorded which). All receptors come from an adult woman who had mild COVID-19 (a few samples of this study predate the infection). Cell type and time point are not known.

The chain couples TRBV7-2 to TRBJ1-5; perhaps TRBD1 as D (6 bases). Germline assignment: CDR1 SGHTA and CDR2 FQGNSA. Between the trimmed V and J ends, which lost 5 bases and 4 bases, there was a span of 15 bases. This CDR3 spans 15 amino acids. The CDR3 DNA is TGTGCCAGCAGCCTAGGGGGGCCAGGTAATCAGCCCCAGCATTTT. Encoded protein: CASSLGGPGNQPQHF. The variable domain in full, completed from reference TRBV7-2 and TRBJ1-5, reads GAGVSQSPSNKVTEKGKDVELRCDPISGHTALYWYRQSLGQGLEFLIYFQGNSAPDKSGLPSDRFSAERTGGSVSTLTIQRTQQEDSAVYLCASSLGGPGNQPQHFGDGTRLSIL.

This clonotype was counted only a few times. The CDR3 is CAWSKGTSGETQYF. The DNA of the CDR3 is TGTGCCTGGAGCAAGGGGACCAGCGGGGAGACCCAGTACTTC. This chain links TRBV30 with TRBJ2-5, with a weak D call TRBD2 (6 bases). The CDR3 sequence is 14 residues long. Germline CDR1 and CDR2: GTSNPN and SVGIG (reference sequence). The V end was cut by 3 bases, the J end by 5 bases, with 16 bases between.

This clonotype has only a few counts. The genes are TRBV7-2 and TRBJ2-5; 12 bases are a match to TRBD2. V gave up 5 bases and J gave up 7 bases; unmatched junction bases: 8. Per germline, CDR1 SGHTA and CDR2 FQGNSA. CDR3 length: 15 residues. The CDR3 region is CASSAGTSGLGTQYF. The CDR3 nucleotides read TGTGCCAGCAGCGCTGGGACTAGCGGGCTTGGGACCCAGTACTTC.

To note about this clonotype: An end of the junction differs from the germline gene, which may be a read error. V gene TRBV14 combines with J gene TRBJ2-6; TRBD1 matches 9 bases. The CDR3 sequence is 16 residues long. The germline gives CDR1 SGHDN, CDR2 FVKESK. DNA for the CDR3: TGTACCAGCAGCCCGTATACCGGGACAGGGTCCAACGTCCTGACTTTC. Amino acid sequence: CTSSPYTGTGSNVLTF.

Details on this clonotype: An end of the junction does not agree with germline; a read error may underlie this. The V gene is TRBV7-7, the J gene TRBJ2-6; unclear D gene. The CDR3 loop spans 15 amino acids. The germline CDR1 and CDR2 sequences are SSHAT and FNYEAQ (reference sequence). In nucleotides, the CDR3 is TGTGCTAGCAGCGAATGGGTGGCTGGGGCCAACGTCCTGACTTTC. Its protein product is CASSEWVAGANVLTF.

The chain combines TRBV12-3 or TRBV12-4 with TRBJ2-7; D unresolved. The V and J ends lost 2 bases and 7 bases respectively, with 15 bases between them. This CDR3 is 14 amino acids long. The CDR3 nucleotides are TGTGCCAGCAGTTTACAGGTGGGCGCGGAAGAGCAGTACTTC. Translating gives CASSLQVGAEEQYF.

The chain employs TRBV11-2 and TRBJ1-1; D not resolved. Per germline, CDR1 SGHAT and CDR2 FQNNGV. The V gene lost 0 bases and the J gene lost 3 bases, with 11 bases spanning the gap. The CDR3 spans 15 residues. The DNA of the CDR3 is TGTGCCAGCAGCTTAGATCCCGGGGTACACACTGAAGCTTTCTTT. Translating gives CASSLDPGVHTEAFF.

The rearrangement links TRBV29-1 to TRBJ2-5, with 11 bases fitting TRBD1. With V trimmed by 7 bases and J by 5 bases, 9 bases remained unmatched. CDR1 and CDR2 (germline): SQVTM, ANQGSEA. This CDR3 has 14 residues. CDR3: CSALRRDRGETQYF. The CDR3 bases are TGCAGCGCCCTGAGACGGGACAGGGGGGAGACCCAGTACTTC.

This chain connects TRBV4-3 to TRBJ2-3, with TRBD2 identical over 8 bases. J gave up 2 bases and V 0 bases, and 4 bases lay outside the gene matches. The CDR3 consists of 16 residues. CDR1 and CDR2 (germline): LGHNA, YSLEER. CDR3 region: CASSQDRLAITDTQYF. In DNA form, the CDR3 reads TGCGCCAGCAGCCAAGATCGACTAGCGATCACAGATACGCAGTATTTT.